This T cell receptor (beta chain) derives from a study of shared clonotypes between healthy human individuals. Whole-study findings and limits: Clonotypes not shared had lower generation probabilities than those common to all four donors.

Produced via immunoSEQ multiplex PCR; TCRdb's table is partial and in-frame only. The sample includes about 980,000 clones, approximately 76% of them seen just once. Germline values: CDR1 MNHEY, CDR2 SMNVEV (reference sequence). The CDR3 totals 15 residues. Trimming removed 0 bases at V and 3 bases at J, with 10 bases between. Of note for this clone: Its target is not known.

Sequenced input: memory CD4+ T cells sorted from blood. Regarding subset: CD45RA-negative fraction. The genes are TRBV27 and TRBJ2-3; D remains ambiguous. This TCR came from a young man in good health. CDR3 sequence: CASSLSFGRTDTQYF. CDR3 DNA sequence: TGTGCCAGCAGTTTATCATTCGGACGAACAGATACGCAGTATTTT.